The 11 T cell receptor beta chains reported below all come from one sample, sequenced in a study of T-cell reconstitution after alpha-beta-depleted transplantation in children. For TCRbeta, the library was prepared with unique molecular identifiers. TCRdb re-analysed the PCR reads in MiXCR, keeping a single row per CDR3 protein. The table lists some 310,000 distinct CDR3 sequences, approximately 23% of them singletons. Sample: PBMCs, mostly from graft donor cells, taken 180 days after TCRalphabeta/CD19-depleted stem cell transplant. The source is a male patient younger than 18 who had a stem cell transplant for acute lymphoblastic leukemia, so the T cells may come from the graft donor.

This clonotype came up a few times. This rearrangement joins TRBV7-9 to TRBJ1-2; D is ambiguous. The CDR3 has 15 amino acids. The V end lost 5 bases, the J end lost 4 bases, and 17 bases lay between the germline ends. CDR1 is SEHNR, CDR2 FQNEAQ, per germline (reference sequence). In DNA, the CDR3 is TGTGCCAGCAGCGCTAGAGAGGTTGGCCCCTATGGCTACACCTTC. Its translation: CASSAREVGPYGYTF. Variable domain in full (rest from reference TRBV7-9 and TRBJ1-2): DTGVSQNPRHKITKRGQNVTFRCDPISEHNRLYWYRQTLGQGPEFLTYFQNEAQLEKSRLLSDRFSAERPKGSFSTLEIQRTEQGDSAMYLCASSAREVGPYGYTFGSGTRLTVV.

There are a few counts of this clonotype. The J gene is TRBJ2-5, the V gene TRBV18; 12 bases fit TRBD1. This CDR3 has 15 residues. The V gene's germline CDR1 is KGHSH and CDR2 LQKENI. V shed 3 bases and J 6 bases; nucleotides not matched to a gene: 5. The CDR3 coding sequence is TGTGCCAGCTCACCCGGGACAGGGGGCCAGAAGACCCAGTACTTC. Its translation: CASSPGTGGQKTQYF.

As concerns this clonotype: Germline and junction disagree at one end, which may indicate a read error. This chain connects TRBV12-3 or TRBV12-4 to TRBJ1-5; tentative D call: TRBD1 (5 bases). This CDR3 has 15 amino acids. CDR3 sequence: CASGQDINSNQPQPF. CDR3 nucleotides: TGTGCCTCGGGGCAGGATATAAATAGCAATCAGCCCCAGCCTTTT.

The chain uses TRBV2 and TRBJ2-7, with D maybe TRBD1 (6 bases). The V end lost 0 bases, the J end lost 5 bases, and 17 bases lay between the germline ends. The germline V gene has CDR1 SNHLY and CDR2 FYNNEI. This CDR3 spans 16 amino acids. CDR3 coding DNA: TGTGCCAGCAGTGAAGCGTTCGGGCAGGGGTTCAACGAGCAGTACTTC. Amino acid sequence: CASSEAFGQGFNEQYF.

The chain combines TRBV28 with TRBJ2-3; 9 nucleotides align to TRBD1. Germline V gene sequence: CDR1 MDHEN, CDR2 SYDVKM. This CDR3 has 15 amino acids. After removal of 4 bases from V and 4 bases from J, the junction contained 6 bases not matched to a gene. CDR3 DNA sequence: TGTGCCAGCAGTTACAGGGGGCTAGGGTCAGATACGCAGTATTTT. This codes for CASSYRGLGSDTQYF.

This clonotype has a handful of counts. The genes are TRBV11-2 and TRBJ2-1; 8 bases line up with TRBD2. CDR3 size: 15 residues. With 6 bases clipped from V and 0 bases from J, the junction kept 4 bases outside the gene matches. Per germline, CDR1 SGHAT and CDR2 FQNNGV. The CDR3 DNA is TGTGCCAGCAGGCCGGGGACTAGCTCCTACAATGAGCAGTTCTTC. It yields the protein CASRPGTSSYNEQFF.

This clonotype was seen a handful of times. The chain carries TRBV7-9 and TRBJ2-7, with D possibly being TRBD1 (6 bases). Germline assignment: CDR1 SEHNR and CDR2 FQNEAQ (reference sequence). The V gene lost 3 bases and the J gene lost 0 bases, with 12 bases spanning the gap. The CDR3 consists of 15 residues. CDR3 DNA sequence: TGTGCCAGCAGCTTTACAGGGTTCAGCTCCTACGAGCAGTACTTC. It yields the protein CASSFTGFSSYEQYF.

This clonotype has a handful of counts. Being one base from a much bigger clone, this may be a read error. The rearrangement joins TRBV9 to TRBJ1-2; the D gene is possibly TRBD1 (6 bases). The CDR3 has 15 amino acids. Germline CDR1 and CDR2: SGDLS and YYNGEE. The CDR3 coding sequence is TGTGCCAGCAGCGTAGGGCACAGGGACGTGGCCGGCTACCCCTTC. Translating it yields CASSVGHRDVAGYPF. Complete variable domain (other parts from reference TRBV9 and TRBJ1-2): DSGVTQTPKHLITATGQRVTLRCSPRSGDLSVYWYQQSLDQGLQFLIQYYNGEERAKGNILERFSAQQFPDLHSELNLSSLELGDSALYFCASSVGHRDVAGYPFGSGTRLTVV.

As to this clonotype: Its ends do not fully match the called genes, so a read error is possible. The rearrangement joins TRBV18 to TRBJ2-5; D unresolved. This CDR3 spans 17 amino acids. Per the germline V gene, CDR1 is KGHSH and CDR2 is LQKENI. The CDR3 nucleotides read TGTGCCGGCTCACCACCGACAAGGGCACGGCCTAAAGAGACCCAGTACTTC. As protein: CAGSPPTRARPKETQYF.

This chain connects TRBV21-1 to TRBJ2-3; the table's TRBD1 call for D was not verified on the DNA. TRBV21-1 is an annotated pseudogene. The CDR3 consists of 13 residues. DNA of the CDR3: TGTGCCTTCACGGAGGGGGGCACAGATACGCAGTATTTT. Protein product: CAFTEGGTDTQYF.

In this sample, this clonotype turned up a few times. The V and J genes are TRBV5-1 and TRBJ2-5; 9 positions agree with TRBD1. The germline gives CDR1 SGHRS, CDR2 YFSETQ. This CDR3 contains 15 residues. V shed 4 bases, J shed 2 bases, and the junction held 6 bases outside the gene matches. The CDR3: CASSRGDRVQETQYF. The DNA for the CDR3 is TGCGCCAGCAGCCGGGGGGACAGGGTGCAAGAGACCCAGTACTTC.